The 9 T cell receptor beta chains given below trace back to one sample, sequenced in a study of blood T cell repertoires in COVID-19. Assay: immunoSEQ multiplex PCR; the TCRdb copy retains only in-frame clones and omits some. This sample has around 200,000 clones; approximately 87% occur once, and the top ten carry around 20%. Input material: peripheral blood. The receptors derive from a man in his sixties or seventies with active or convalescent COVID-19.

The chain recombines TRBV12-3 or TRBV12-4 with TRBJ2-7; D may be TRBD1 (5 bases). The CDR3 spans 13 residues. The germline V and J ends were trimmed by 6 bases and 1 base, with 10 bases remaining between them. The CDR3 nucleotides are TGTGCCAGCAGGCCGGACAATTCCTACGAGCAGTACTTC. It encodes CASRPDNSYEQYF.

The rearrangement links TRBV29-1 to TRBJ1-2; D is uncertain. Germline V lookup: CDR1 SQVTM, CDR2 ANQGSEA. The CDR3 extends over 13 amino acids. Trimming pared 8 bases from V and 0 bases from J, leaving 13 bases between. DNA of the CDR3: TGCAGCACTACCCGCCCAGCTAACTATGGCTACACCTTC. Amino acids: CSTTRPANYGYTF.

The chain uses TRBV29-1 and TRBJ2-1, with 13 bases that match TRBD2. The CDR3 runs 13 residues. Trimming removed 6 bases from V and 7 bases from J; junction bases left unmatched: 3. In germline, CDR1 is SQVTM, CDR2 ANQGSEA. The CDR3 DNA reads as TGCAGCGTGACTAGCGGGAGGCTTAATGAGCAGTTCTTC. This sequence encodes CSVTSGRLNEQFF.

The chain links TRBV4-3 to TRBJ1-4; 7 bases are shared with TRBD1. The length of the CDR3 is 16 residues. CDR1 and CDR2 from the germline V gene are LGHNA and YSLEER. V shed 3 bases and J 8 bases; nucleotides not matched to a gene: 12. The CDR3 bases are TGCGCCAGCAGCCAGAGTCCGGGACAGAGCGGGGAAAAACTGTTTTTT. Its translation: CASSQSPGQSGEKLFF.

The genes are TRBV5-1 and TRBJ1-1; no clear D. The CDR3 length is 15 residues. CDR1 SGHRS and CDR2 YFSETQ come from the germline V gene. Trimming removed 4 bases from V and 3 bases from J, with 16 bases in between. The CDR3 loop is CASSLWAFKYTEAFF. DNA for the CDR3: TGCGCCAGCAGCCTATGGGCGTTTAAGTACACTGAAGCTTTCTTT.

This chain connects TRBV20-1 to TRBJ1-2; 8 bases align to TRBD1. CDR1 DFQATT and CDR2 SNEGSKA come from the germline V gene (reference sequence). The V gene end was trimmed by 3 bases and the J gene end by 10 bases; junction bases not matched to a gene: 4. This CDR3 is 11 amino acids long. CDR3 loop: CSARAGGFYTF. The CDR3, as DNA: TGCAGTGCTAGGGCAGGGGGCTTCTACACCTTC.

DNA for the CDR3: TGCAGCGCAACGGGGACAGTTGGGAACACTGAAGCTTTCTTT. Its translation: CSATGTVGNTEAFF. The J gene is TRBJ1-1, the V gene TRBV29-1; 7 bases line up with TRBD1. Per germline, CDR1 SQVTM and CDR2 ANQGSEA. Losses at the gene ends were 7 bases for V and 1 base for J; bases not matched to a gene: 9. The CDR3 totals 14 residues.

This chain uses TRBV9 with TRBJ1-3; TRBD1 agrees at 7 bases. From germline, CDR1 is SGDLS and CDR2 YYNGEE. Trimming took 4 bases from V and 3 from J; bases not matched to a gene: 7. The CDR3 is made up of 15 amino acids. The CDR3: CASSLGTVNGNTIYF. The CDR3, as DNA: TGTGCCAGCAGCTTAGGGACAGTTAATGGAAACACCATATATTTT.

Only one count was recorded for this clone. The chain links TRBV4-3 to TRBJ1-1, with a possible D match to TRBD1 (6 bases). CDR1 is LGHNA, CDR2 YSLEER, per germline. Trimming cost V 0 bases and J 7 bases, with 12 bases left between them. The CDR3 contains 14 residues. CDR3 loop: CASSQEGAAGEAFF. The CDR3 coding sequence is TGCGCCAGCAGCCAAGAGGGGGCCGCGGGTGAAGCTTTCTTT.